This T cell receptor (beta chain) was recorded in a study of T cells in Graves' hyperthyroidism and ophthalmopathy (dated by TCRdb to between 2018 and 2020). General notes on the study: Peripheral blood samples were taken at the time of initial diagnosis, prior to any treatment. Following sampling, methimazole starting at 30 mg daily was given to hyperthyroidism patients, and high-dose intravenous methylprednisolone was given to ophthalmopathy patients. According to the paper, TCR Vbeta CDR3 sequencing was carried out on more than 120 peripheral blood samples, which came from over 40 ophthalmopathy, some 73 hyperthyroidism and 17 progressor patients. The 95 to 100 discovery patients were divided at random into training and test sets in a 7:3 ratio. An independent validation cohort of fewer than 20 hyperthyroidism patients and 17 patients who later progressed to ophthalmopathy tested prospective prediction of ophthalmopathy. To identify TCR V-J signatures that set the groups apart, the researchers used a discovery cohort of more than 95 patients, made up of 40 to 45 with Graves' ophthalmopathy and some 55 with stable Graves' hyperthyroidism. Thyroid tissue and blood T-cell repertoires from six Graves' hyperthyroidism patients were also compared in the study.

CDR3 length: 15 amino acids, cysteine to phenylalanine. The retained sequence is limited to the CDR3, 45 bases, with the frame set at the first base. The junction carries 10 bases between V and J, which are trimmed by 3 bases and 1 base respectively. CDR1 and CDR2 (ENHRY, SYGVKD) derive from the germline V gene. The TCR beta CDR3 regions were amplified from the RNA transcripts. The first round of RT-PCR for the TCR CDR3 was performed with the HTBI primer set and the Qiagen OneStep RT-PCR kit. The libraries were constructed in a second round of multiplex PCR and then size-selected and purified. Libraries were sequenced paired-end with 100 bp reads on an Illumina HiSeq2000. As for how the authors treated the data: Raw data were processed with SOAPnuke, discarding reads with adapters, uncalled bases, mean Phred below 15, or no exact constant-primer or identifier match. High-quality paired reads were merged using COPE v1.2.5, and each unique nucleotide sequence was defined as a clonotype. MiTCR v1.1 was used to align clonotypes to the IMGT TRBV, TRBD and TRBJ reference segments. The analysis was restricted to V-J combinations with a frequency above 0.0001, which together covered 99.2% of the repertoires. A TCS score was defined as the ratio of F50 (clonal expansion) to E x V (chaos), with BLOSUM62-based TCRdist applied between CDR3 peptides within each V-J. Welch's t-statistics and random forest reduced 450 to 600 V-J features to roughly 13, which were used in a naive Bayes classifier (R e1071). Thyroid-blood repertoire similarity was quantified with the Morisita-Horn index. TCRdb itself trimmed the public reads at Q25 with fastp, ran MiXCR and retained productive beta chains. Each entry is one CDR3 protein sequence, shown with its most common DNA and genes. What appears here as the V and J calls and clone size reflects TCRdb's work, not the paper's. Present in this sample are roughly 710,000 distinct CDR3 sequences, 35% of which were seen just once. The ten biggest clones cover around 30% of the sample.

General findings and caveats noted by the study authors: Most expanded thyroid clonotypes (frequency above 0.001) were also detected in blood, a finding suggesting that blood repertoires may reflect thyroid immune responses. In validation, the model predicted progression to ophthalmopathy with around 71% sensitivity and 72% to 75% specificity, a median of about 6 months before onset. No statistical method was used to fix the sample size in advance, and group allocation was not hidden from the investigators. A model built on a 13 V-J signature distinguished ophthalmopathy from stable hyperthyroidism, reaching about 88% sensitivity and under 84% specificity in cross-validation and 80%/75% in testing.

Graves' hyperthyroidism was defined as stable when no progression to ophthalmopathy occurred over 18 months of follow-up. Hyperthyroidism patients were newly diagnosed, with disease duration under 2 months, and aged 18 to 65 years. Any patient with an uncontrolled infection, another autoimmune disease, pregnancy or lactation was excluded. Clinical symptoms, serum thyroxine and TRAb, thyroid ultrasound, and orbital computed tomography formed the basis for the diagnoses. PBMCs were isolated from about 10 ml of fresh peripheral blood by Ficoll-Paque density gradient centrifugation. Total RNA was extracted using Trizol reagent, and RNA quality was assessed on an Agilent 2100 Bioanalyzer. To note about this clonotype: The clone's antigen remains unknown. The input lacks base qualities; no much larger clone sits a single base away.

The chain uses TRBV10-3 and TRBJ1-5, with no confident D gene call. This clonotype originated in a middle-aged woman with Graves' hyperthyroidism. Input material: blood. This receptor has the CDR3 CAISEWTLSNQPQHF. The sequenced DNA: TGTGCCATCAGTGAATGGACGCTCAGCAATCAGCCCCAGCATTTT.